Below are 6 T cell receptor beta chains sequenced from a single sample in a study of human T cells and chemical hapten exposure. Time point: patch test 2, 6 weeks after DPC sensitization. The treatment denotes: therapeutic diphenylcyclopropenone sensitization with weekly scalp DPC. TCRdb called the RACE reads again in MiXCR, with one record for every CDR3 protein. In the table there are around 130,000 distinct CDR3 sequences, 10% to 15% of which are singletons. The source was whole blood, collected in connection with sensitization to the hapten diphenylcyclopropenone (DPC). These receptors all come from a woman aged 45-60 years with alopecia areata. Some clones in this sample may be carry-over from other donors' samples.

The rearrangement uses TRBV19 and TRBJ2-1, with a possible D match to TRBD2 (6 bases). Trimming pared 8 bases from V and 2 bases from J, leaving 10 bases between. The CDR3 consists of 13 residues. The germline V gene has CDR1 LNHDA and CDR2 SQIVND (reference sequence). The CDR3 bases are TGTGCCAGTCGGGAGATTCCCTACAATGAGCAGTTCTTC. Translating gives CASREIPYNEQFF.

The genes are TRBV27 and TRBJ1-1, with 9 bases aligning to TRBD1. CDR3 length equals 16 residues. Germline values: CDR1 MNHEY, CDR2 SMNVEV (reference sequence). Germline trimming cut 6 bases from V and 4 bases from J; bases unmatched to any gene: 12. Here the CDR3 reads CASSSPRTGAATEAFF. CDR3 DNA: TGTGCCAGCAGCTCCCCCCGGACAGGGGCGGCCACTGAAGCTTTCTTT.

V is TRBV6-1 and J is TRBJ1-5; D not certain. Germline assignment: CDR1 MNHNS and CDR2 SASEGT. The CDR3 has 16 amino acids. Trimming pared 1 base from V and 2 bases from J, leaving 12 bases between. The CDR3 here is CASSEGRQPGNQPQHF. The CDR3 bases are TGTGCCAGCAGTGAAGGTCGGCAGCCGGGCAATCAGCCCCAGCATTTT.

This clonotype turned up a few times. V is TRBV20-1 and J is TRBJ2-7, with TRBD2 identical over 9 bases. The germline V gene encodes CDR1 DFQATT and CDR2 SNEGSKA (reference sequence). V shed 4 bases, J shed 5 bases, and the junction held 6 bases outside the gene matches. The CDR3 contains 13 residues. The CDR3 DNA sequence: TGCAGTGCTAAGCGGGAGGCCGGCAACGAGCAGTACTTC. Amino acids: CSAKREAGNEQYF.

This clonotype was seen repeatedly, ten times or more. V is TRBV7-2 and J is TRBJ2-5, with a tentative D call TRBD2 (6 bases). V lost 4 bases and J 6 bases, leaving 21 bases between the germline ends. CDR1 and CDR2 from the germline V gene are SGHTA and FQGNSA. This CDR3 is 16 amino acids long. CDR3 amino acids: CASSSQVSGGGKTQYF. The DNA of the CDR3 is TGTGCCAGCAGCTCACAGGTTAGCGGAGGCGGGAAGACCCAGTACTTC.

This clonotype was picked up many times. The rearrangement links TRBV5-4 to TRBJ2-2; D might be TRBD2 (6 bases). Per germline, CDR1 SGHNT and CDR2 YYREEE (reference sequence). Trimming pared 4 bases from V and 3 bases from J, leaving 10 bases between. CDR3 length: 14 residues. CDR3: CASSRDLYTGELFF. The CDR3 DNA sequence: TGTGCCAGCAGCCGGGACTTATACACCGGGGAGCTGTTTTTT.